This TCR beta chain was documented in a study of blood T cell repertoires in COVID-19. Study in general: Acute and convalescent COVID-19 specimens originated in the United States, Italy and Spain.

Some clones are missing from TCRdb's copy, which holds only in-frame ones; the method was immunoSEQ multiplex PCR. The sample lists about 180,000 clones; around 85% were seen once. This CDR3 is 15 amino acids long. Germline lookup yields CDR1 LNHDA and CDR2 SQIVND (reference sequence). V was shortened by 4 bases and J by 0 bases, with 10 bases between the two germline ends. The receptor comes from a man between 60 and 75 years old with acute or convalescent COVID-19. The chain is built from TRBV19 and TRBJ2-1, with a weak D call TRBD2 (5 bases). The sequenced sample consisted of peripheral blood. The chain's CDR3 is CASSSPGYSYNEQFF. CDR3 DNA: TGTGCCAGTAGTAGTCCGGGATACTCCTACAATGAGCAGTTCTTC. Variable domain in full (rest from reference TRBV19 and TRBJ2-1): DGGITQSPKYLFRKEGQNVTLSCEQNLNHDAMYWYRQDPGQGLRLIYYSQIVNDFQKGDIAEGYSVSREKKESFPLTVTSAQKNPTAFYLCASSSPGYSYNEQFFGPGTRLTVL.